This T cell receptor (beta chain) was profiled in a study of OX40 agonist ivuxolimab in advanced cancers. Study as a whole: Patients were given ivuxolimab, an antibody that agonizes OX40 (CD134). Study results and limitations: Low normalized T-cell clonal expansion was additionally recorded for some nonresponders. Researchers did not determine the expanded peripheral T cells' antigen specificity.

Some clones are missing from TCRdb's copy, which holds only in-frame ones; the method was immunoSEQ multiplex PCR. The sample lists about 160,000 clones, under 95% seen once, with 0.3% to 0.35% in the top ten. Anyone with autoimmune disease history or systemic immunosuppression was excluded. Germline CDR1 SGHRS, CDR2 YFSETQ. There are 15 residues in the CDR3. Trimming at V came to 3 bases and at J to 1 base, leaving 1 base not matched to a gene. With regard to this clone: Its antigen is not identified.

The material was CD4+ or CD8+ T cells sorted from blood, obtained in a trial of the OX40 agonist ivuxolimab. The TCR sequence derives from an adult with an advanced solid tumor such as melanoma, head and neck, liver or kidney cancer. V and J are TRBV5-1 and TRBJ2-6; 7 positions match TRBD1. Written as DNA, the CDR3 is TGCGCCAGCAGCTCGACAGGGTCTGGGGCCAACGTCCTGACTTTC. The encoded protein is CASSSTGSGANVLTF.